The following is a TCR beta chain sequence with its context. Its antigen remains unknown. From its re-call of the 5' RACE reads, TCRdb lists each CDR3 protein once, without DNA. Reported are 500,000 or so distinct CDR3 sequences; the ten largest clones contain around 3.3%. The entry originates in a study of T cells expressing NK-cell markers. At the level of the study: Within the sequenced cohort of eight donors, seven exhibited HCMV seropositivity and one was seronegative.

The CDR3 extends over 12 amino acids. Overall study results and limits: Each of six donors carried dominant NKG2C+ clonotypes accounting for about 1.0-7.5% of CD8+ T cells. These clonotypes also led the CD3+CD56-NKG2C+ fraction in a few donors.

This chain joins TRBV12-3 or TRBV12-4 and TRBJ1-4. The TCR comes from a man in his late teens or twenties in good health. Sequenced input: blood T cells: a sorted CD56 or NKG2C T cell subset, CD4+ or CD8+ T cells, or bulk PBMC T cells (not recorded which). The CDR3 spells CASRRTSEKLFF.